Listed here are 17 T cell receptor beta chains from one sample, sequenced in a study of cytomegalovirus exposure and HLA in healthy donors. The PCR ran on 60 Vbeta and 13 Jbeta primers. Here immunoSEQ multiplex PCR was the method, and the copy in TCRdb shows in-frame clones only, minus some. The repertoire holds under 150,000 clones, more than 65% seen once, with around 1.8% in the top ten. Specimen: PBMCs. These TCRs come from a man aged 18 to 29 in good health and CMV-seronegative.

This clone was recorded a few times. The CDR3 region has the DNA TGTGCCAGCAGTTCCTCGGGGAGGGGGGGGCGGGAGACCCAGTACTTC. This codes for CASSSSGRGGRETQYF. This chain links TRBV27 with TRBJ2-5, with a weak D call TRBD2 (7 bases). The CDR3 loop spans 16 amino acids. Between the trimmed V and J ends, which lost 4 bases and 5 bases, there was a span of 20 bases. Germline V gene data show CDR1 as MNHEY and CDR2 as SMNVEV (reference sequence).

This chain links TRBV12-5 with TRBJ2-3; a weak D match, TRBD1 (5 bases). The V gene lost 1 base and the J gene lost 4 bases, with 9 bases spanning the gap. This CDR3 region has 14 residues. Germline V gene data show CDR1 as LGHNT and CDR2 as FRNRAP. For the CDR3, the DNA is TGTGCTAGTGGTTTGGATCAGGGTCCAGATACGCAGTATTTT. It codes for CASGLDQGPDTQYF.

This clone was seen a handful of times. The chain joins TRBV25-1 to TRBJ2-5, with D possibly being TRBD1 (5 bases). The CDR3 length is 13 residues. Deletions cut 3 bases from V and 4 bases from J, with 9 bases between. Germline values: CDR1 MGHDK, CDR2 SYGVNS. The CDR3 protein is CASSETDPETQYF. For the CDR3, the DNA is TGTGCCAGCAGTGAGACAGATCCAGAGACCCAGTACTTC. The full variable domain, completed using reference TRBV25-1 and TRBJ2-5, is EADIYQTPRYLVIGTGKKITLECSQTMGHDKMYWYQQDPGMELHLIHYSYGVNSTEKGDLSSESTVSRIRTEHFPLTLESARPSHTSQYLCASSETDPETQYFGPGTRLLVL.

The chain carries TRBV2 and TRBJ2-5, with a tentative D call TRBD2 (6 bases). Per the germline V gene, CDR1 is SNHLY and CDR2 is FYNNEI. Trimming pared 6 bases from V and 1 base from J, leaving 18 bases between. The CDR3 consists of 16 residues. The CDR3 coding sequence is TGTGCCAGCAGATCTGAGCGGGCGGTACGCCAAGAGACCCAGTACTTC. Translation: CASRSERAVRQETQYF. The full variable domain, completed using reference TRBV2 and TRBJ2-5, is EPEVTQTPSHQVTQMGQEVILRCVPISNHLYFYWYRQILGQKVEFLVSFYNNEISEKSEIFDDQFSVERPDGSNFTLKIRSTKLEDSAMYFCASRSERAVRQETQYFGPGTRLLVL.

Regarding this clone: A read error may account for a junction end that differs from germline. CDR3 DNA sequence: TGTTCCAGCAGCTTAGACAACTACGAGCAGTACTTC. The encoded protein is CSSSLDNYEQYF. The rearrangement joins TRBV7-9 to TRBJ2-7; no clear D gene. Germline lookup yields CDR1 SEHNR and CDR2 FQNEAQ (reference sequence). The CDR3 consists of 12 residues.

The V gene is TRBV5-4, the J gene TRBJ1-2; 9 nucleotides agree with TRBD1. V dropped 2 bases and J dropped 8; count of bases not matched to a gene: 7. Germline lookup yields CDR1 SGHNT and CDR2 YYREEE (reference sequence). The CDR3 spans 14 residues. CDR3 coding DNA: TGTGCCAGCAGCTTACCGGGACAGGGAACCGGCTACACCTTC. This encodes CASSLPGQGTGYTF.

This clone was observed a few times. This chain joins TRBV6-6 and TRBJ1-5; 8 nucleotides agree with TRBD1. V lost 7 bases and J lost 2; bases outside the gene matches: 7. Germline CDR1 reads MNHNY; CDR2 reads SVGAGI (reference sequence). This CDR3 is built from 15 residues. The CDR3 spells CASIQDRAGNQPQHF. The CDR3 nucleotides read TGTGCCAGCATCCAGGACAGGGCAGGCAATCAGCCCCAGCATTTT.

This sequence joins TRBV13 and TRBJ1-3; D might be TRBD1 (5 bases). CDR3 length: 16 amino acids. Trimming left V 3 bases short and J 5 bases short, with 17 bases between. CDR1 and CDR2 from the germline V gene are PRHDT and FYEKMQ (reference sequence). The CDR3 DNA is TGTGCCAGCAGCTTCATGGGGCCAGGGTCCAGAAACACCATATATTTT. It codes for CASSFMGPGSRNTIYF.

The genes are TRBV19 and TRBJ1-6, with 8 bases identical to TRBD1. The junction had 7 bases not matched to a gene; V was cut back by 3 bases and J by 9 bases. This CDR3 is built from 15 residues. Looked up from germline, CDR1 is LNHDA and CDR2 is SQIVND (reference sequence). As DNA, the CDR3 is TGTGCCAGTAGTATCCACCGGGACAGGAGTTCACCCCTCCACTTT. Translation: CASSIHRDRSSPLHF. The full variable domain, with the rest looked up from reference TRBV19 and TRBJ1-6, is DGGITQSPKYLFRKEGQNVTLSCEQNLNHDAMYWYRQDPGQGLRLIYYSQIVNDFQKGDIAEGYSVSREKKESFPLTVTSAQKNPTAFYLCASSIHRDRSSPLHFGNGTRLTVT.

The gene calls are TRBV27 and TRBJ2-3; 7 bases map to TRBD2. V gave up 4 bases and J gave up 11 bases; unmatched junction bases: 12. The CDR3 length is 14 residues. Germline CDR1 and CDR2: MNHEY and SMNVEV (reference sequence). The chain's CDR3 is CASSSPGLRGVQYF. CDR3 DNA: TGTGCCAGCAGTTCCCCGGGACTAAGGGGCGTGCAGTATTTT.

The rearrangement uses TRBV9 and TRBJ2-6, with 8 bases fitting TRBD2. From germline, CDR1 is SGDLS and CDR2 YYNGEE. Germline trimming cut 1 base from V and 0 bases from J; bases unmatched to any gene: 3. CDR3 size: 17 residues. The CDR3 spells CASSVWGTSSGANVLTF. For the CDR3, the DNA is TGTGCCAGCAGCGTATGGGGGACTAGCTCTGGGGCCAACGTCCTGACTTTC.

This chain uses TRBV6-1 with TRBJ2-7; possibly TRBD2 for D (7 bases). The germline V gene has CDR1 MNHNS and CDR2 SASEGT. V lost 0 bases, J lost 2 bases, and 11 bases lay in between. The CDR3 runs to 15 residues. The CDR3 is CASSEAIGGAYEQYF. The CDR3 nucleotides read TGTGCCAGCAGTGAAGCGATAGGGGGGGCCTACGAGCAGTACTTC.

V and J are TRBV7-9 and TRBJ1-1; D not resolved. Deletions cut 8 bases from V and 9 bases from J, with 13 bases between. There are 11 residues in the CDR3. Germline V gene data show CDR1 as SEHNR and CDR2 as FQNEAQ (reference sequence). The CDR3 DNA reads TGTGCCAGCGGGCAACAAGCCCAAGCTTTCTTT. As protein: CASGQQAQAFF.

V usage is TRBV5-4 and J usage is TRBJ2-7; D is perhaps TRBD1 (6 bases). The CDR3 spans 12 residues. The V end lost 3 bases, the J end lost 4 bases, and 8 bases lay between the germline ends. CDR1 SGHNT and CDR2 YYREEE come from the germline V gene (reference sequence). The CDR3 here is CASSSQGYEQYF. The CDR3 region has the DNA TGTGCCAGCAGCTCACAGGGTTACGAGCAGTACTTC.

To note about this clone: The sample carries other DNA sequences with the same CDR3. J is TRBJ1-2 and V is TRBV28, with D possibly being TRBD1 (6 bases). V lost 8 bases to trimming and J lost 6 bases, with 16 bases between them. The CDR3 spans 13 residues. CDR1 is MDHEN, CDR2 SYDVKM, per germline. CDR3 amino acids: CASGGRGVDGYTF. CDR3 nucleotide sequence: TGTGCCAGCGGGGGGAGGGGGGTTGATGGCTACACCTTC.

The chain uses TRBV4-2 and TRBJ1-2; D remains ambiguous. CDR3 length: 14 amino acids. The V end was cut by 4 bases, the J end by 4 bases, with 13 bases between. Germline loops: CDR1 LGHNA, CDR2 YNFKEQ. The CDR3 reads CASSPTEGGYGYTF. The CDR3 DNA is TGTGCCAGCAGCCCCACTGAGGGTGGCTATGGCTACACCTTC.

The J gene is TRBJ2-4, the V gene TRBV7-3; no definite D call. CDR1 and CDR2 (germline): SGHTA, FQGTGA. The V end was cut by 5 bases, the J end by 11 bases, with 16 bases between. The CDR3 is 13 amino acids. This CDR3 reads CASSQAPYLVQYF. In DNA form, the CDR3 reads TGTGCCAGCAGCCAAGCCCCCTATCTAGTTCAGTACTTC.